This T cell receptor (beta chain) was identified during a study of OX40 agonist ivuxolimab in advanced cancers. As for the study in general: Age averaged about 62 years (range roughly 23 to 90), and around 78% were male. Eligibility admitted prior anti-PD-1, anti-PD-L1 or anti-CTLA-4 therapy; about 42% had some.

Clones were sequenced by immunoSEQ multiplex PCR, and TCRdb holds only the in-frame ones, with some missing. The table lists about 26,000 clones, around four fifths of them singletons, with less than 30% in the top ten. Comments on this clone: Its antigen remains unidentified.

This CDR3 has 15 amino acids. J gave up 8 bases and V 4 bases, and 9 bases lay outside the gene matches. In germline, CDR1 is SGHVS, CDR2 FNYEAQ. General study results and limits: CD4+ T cells averaged fewer expanded clones than CD8+ T cells.

The sequencing here drew on CD4+ or CD8+ T cells sorted from blood, taken in a trial of the OX40 agonist ivuxolimab. The origin of this receptor is an adult with an advanced solid tumor such as melanoma, head and neck, liver or kidney cancer. This rearrangement joins TRBV7-6 to TRBJ1-4; 8 nucleotides line up with TRBD1. CDR3 loop: CASSSSGQASEKLFF. DNA for the CDR3: TGTGCCAGCAGCTCGTCGGGACAGGCTTCCGAAAAACTGTTTTTT.